The 9 T cell receptor beta chains below come from one sample, sequenced in a study of Graves' ophthalmopathy and Graves' hyperthyroidism. RNA transcripts provided the template for amplifying TCR beta CDR3 regions. Scientists carried out first-round RT-PCR using HTBI primers and then a second-round multiplex PCR. TCRdb re-called the multiplex PCR reads through MiXCR, storing one row per CDR3 protein. The sample lists 300,000 to 350,000 distinct CDR3 sequences; roughly 15% were seen once. Material for sequencing was peripheral blood. These receptor sequences come from an adult man with Graves' ophthalmopathy.

This clonotype was counted many times. The chain recombines TRBV5-1 with TRBJ2-2; 10 nucleotides align to TRBD2. The J segment lost 6 bases and the V segment lost 3 bases, leaving 11 bases of the junction unmatched. The V gene's germline CDR1 is SGHRS and CDR2 YFSETQ. There are 17 residues in the CDR3. The CDR3 spells CASSWTPPAGGPGELFF. CDR3 bases: TGCGCCAGCAGCTGGACCCCCCCAGCGGGGGGGCCCGGGGAGCTGTTTTTT.

This clonotype was observed at least ten times. The chain combines TRBV20-1 with TRBJ1-2, with D unresolved. The germline gives CDR1 DFQATT, CDR2 SNEGSKA (reference sequence). The CDR3 consists of 15 residues. The V end was cut by 1 base, the J end by 1 base, with 13 bases between. The CDR3 DNA is TGCAGTGCTAGAGTGGCGTCAGATAGTAACTATGGCTACACCTTC. Its protein product is CSARVASDSNYGYTF.

This clonotype was observed many times. This chain uses TRBV5-1 with TRBJ2-7; D gene ambiguous. V dropped 0 bases and J dropped 4 bases, with 14 bases sitting between them. The CDR3 totals 15 residues. Germline loops: CDR1 SGHRS, CDR2 YFSETQ. CDR3 sequence reads: CASSLEGTSGYEQYF. In nucleotides, the CDR3 is TGCGCCAGCAGCTTGGAGGGCACCTCAGGATACGAGCAGTACTTC.

As to this clonotype: The conserved phenylalanine or tryptophan is not found at the CDR3 terminus, so this likely reflects a read error. V gene TRBV2 combines with J gene TRBJ1-2, with D possibly matching TRBD1 (5 bases). Trimming took 3 bases from V and 3 from J, leaving 11 bases between them. The CDR3 consists of 14 residues. CDR1 SNHLY and CDR2 FYNNEI come from the germline V gene. CDR3 sequence (DNA): TGTGCCAGCAGTGAGGGGCTTGCGGACTATGGCTACACCTCG. Residues: CASSEGLADYGYTS.

V and J are TRBV25-1 and TRBJ2-5, with D possibly being TRBD1 (6 bases). Germline V CDR1 and CDR2: MGHDK, SYGVNS. Deletions cut 3 bases from V and 5 bases from J, with 19 bases between. The CDR3 runs to 16 residues. CDR3 coding DNA: TGTGCCAGCAGTGAGCACCTATTTCTGGGGGCTGAGACCCAGTACTTC. It encodes CASSEHLFLGAETQYF. Variable domain in full (rest from reference TRBV25-1 and TRBJ2-5): EADIYQTPRYLVIGTGKKITLECSQTMGHDKMYWYQQDPGMELHLIHYSYGVNSTEKGDLSSESTVSRIRTEHFPLTLESARPSHTSQYLCASSEHLFLGAETQYFGPGTRLLVL.

At least ten counts were recorded for this clonotype. The chain employs TRBV11-3 and TRBJ1-5; D not certain. Trimming took 1 base from V and 4 from J, leaving 8 bases between them. Germline loops: CDR1 SGHNT, CDR2 YENEEA. The CDR3 is 14 amino acids. The CDR3 protein is CASSLVGRNQPQHF. CDR3 DNA sequence: TGTGCCAGCAGCTTAGTAGGGAGGAATCAGCCCCAGCATTTT. Filled out from reference TRBV11-3 and TRBJ1-5, the complete variable domain reads EAGVVQSPRYKIIEKKQPVAFWCNPISGHNTLYWYLQNLGQGPELLIRYENEEAVDDSQLPKDRFSAERLKGVDSTLKIQPAELGDSAVYLCASSLVGRNQPQHFGDGTRLSIL.

The chain carries TRBV7-3 and TRBJ1-1, with D possibly matching TRBD1 (6 bases). Trimming shortened V by 5 bases and J by 5 bases, and 12 bases separated the two germline ends. Looked up from germline, CDR1 is SGHTA and CDR2 is FQGTGA. The CDR3 is 13 residues long. CDR3: CASSGTTGTEAFF. The CDR3, as DNA: TGTGCCAGCAGCGGGACAACAGGGACTGAAGCTTTCTTT.

In this sample, this clonotype turned up many times. V gene TRBV19 combines with J gene TRBJ1-5; 7 positions match TRBD1. After removal of 3 bases from V and 2 bases from J, the junction contained 4 bases not matched to a gene. Germline loops: CDR1 LNHDA, CDR2 SQIVND (reference sequence). The CDR3 sequence is 15 residues long. The chain's CDR3 is CASSMTGNGNQPQHF. DNA of the CDR3: TGTGCCAGTAGTATGACAGGGAATGGCAATCAGCCCCAGCATTTT.

Many counts were recorded for this clonotype. The chain joins TRBV13 to TRBJ2-7; 9 bases align to TRBD1. Unmatched junction bases numbered 3, after V lost 4 bases and J lost 5 bases. Germline V gene data show CDR1 as PRHDT and CDR2 as FYEKMQ (reference sequence). This CDR3 comprises 13 residues. The CDR3 spells CASSSGQGDEQYF. The CDR3 DNA sequence: TGTGCCAGCAGCTCGGGACAGGGAGACGAGCAGTACTTC. The full variable domain, with the rest looked up from reference TRBV13 and TRBJ2-7, is AAGVIQSPRHLIKEKRETATLKCYPIPRHDTVYWYQQGPGQDPQFLISFYEKMQSDKGSIPDRFSAQQFSDYHSELNMSSLELGDSALYFCASSSGQGDEQYFGPGTRLTVT.